This entry is about one T cell receptor beta chain. No antigen is known for it. This CDR3 is 14 amino acids long. V was pared by 1 base and J by 9 bases, with 13 bases between. Per the germline V gene, CDR1 is SGHTA and CDR2 is FQGNSA. The data were taken from a study of cytomegalovirus exposure and HLA in healthy donors. Study results and limitations: TCR beta sequences reportedly predicted the HLA-A and HLA-B alleles of most subjects accurately.

PCR used 60 Vbeta primers and 13 Jbeta primers. TCRdb's copy holds only in-frame clones and misses some; the assay was immunoSEQ multiplex PCR. This sample has about 160,000 clones, with approximately 77% found just once. V is TRBV7-2 and J is TRBJ1-5, with D possibly being TRBD1 (6 bases). The sample was PBMCs. The receptor comes from a male donor in good health and CMV-seropositive. Here the CDR3 reads CASSLEQGKGPQHF. CDR3 nucleotide sequence: TGTGCCAGCAGCTTAGAGCAGGGGAAGGGGCCCCAGCATTTT. Together with reference TRBV7-2 and TRBJ1-5, the CDR3 gives the full variable domain: GAGVSQSPSNKVTEKGKDVELRCDPISGHTALYWYRQSLGQGLEFLIYFQGNSAPDKSGLPSDRFSAERTGGSVSTLTIQRTQQEDSAVYLCASSLEQGKGPQHFGDGTRLSIL.